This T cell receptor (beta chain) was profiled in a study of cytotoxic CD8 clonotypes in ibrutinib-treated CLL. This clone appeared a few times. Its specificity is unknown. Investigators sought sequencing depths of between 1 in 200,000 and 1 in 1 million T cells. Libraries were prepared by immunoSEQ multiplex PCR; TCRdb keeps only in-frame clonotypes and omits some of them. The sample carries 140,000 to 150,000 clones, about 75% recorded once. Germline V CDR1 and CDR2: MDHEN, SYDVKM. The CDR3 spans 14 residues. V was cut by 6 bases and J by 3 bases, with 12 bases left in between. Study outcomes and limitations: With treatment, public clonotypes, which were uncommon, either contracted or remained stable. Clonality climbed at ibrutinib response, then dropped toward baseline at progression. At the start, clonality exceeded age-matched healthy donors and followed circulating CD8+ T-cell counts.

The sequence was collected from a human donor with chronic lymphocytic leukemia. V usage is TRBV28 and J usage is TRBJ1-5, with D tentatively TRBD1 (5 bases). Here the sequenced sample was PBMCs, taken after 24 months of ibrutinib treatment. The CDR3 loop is CASSPGRTNQPQHF. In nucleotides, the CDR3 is TGTGCCAGCAGCCCGGGACGGACCAATCAGCCCCAGCATTTT.